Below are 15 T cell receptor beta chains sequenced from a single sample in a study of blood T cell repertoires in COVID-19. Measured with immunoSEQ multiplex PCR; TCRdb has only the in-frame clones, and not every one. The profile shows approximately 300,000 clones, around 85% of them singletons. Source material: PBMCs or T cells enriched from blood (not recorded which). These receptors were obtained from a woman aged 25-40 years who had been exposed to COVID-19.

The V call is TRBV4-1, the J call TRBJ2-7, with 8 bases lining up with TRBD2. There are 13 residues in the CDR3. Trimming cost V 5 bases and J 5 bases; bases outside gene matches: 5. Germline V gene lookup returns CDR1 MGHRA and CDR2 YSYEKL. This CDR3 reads CASSGGGTNEQYF. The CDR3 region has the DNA TGCGCCAGCAGCGGCGGGGGGACGAACGAGCAGTACTTC.

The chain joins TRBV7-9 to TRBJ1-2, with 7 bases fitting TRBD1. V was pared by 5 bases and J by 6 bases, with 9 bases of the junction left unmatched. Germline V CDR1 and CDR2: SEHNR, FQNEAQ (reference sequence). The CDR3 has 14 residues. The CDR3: CASSPRGRPHGYTF. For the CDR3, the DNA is TGTGCCAGCAGCCCTAGGGGGCGCCCACATGGCTACACCTTC.

The DNA of the CDR3 is TGCGCCAGCAGTCGGACAGGTAGTACTGAAGCTTTCTTT. Translation gives CASSRTGSTEAFF. The V gene is TRBV10-1, the J gene TRBJ1-1, with 7 bases aligning to TRBD1. Looked up from germline, CDR1 is WNHNN and CDR2 is SYGVQD (reference sequence). Unmatched junction bases numbered 5, after V lost 5 bases and J lost 5 bases. This CDR3 has 13 residues.

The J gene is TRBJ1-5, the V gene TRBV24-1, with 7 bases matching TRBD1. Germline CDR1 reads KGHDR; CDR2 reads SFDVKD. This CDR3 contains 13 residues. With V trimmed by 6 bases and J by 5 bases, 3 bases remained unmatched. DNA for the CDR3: TGTGCCACCAGTCAGGGGGGTGATCAGCCCCAGCATTTT. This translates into CATSQGGDQPQHF.

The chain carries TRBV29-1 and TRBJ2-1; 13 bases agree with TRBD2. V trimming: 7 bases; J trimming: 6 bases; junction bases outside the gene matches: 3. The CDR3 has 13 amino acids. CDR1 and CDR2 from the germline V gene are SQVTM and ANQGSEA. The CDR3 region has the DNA TGCAGCGCCACTAGCGGGGGGGCCAATGAGCAGTTCTTC. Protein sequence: CSATSGGANEQFF.

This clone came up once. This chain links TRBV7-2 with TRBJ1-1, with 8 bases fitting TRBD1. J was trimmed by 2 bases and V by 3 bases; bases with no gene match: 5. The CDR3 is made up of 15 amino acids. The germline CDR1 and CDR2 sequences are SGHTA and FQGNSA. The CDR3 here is CASSFPDRGNTEAFF. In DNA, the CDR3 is TGTGCCAGCAGCTTTCCTGACAGGGGAAACACTGAAGCTTTCTTT.

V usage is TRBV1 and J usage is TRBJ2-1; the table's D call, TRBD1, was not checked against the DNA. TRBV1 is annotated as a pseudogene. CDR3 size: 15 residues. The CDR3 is CTSSQEGQGAVEQFF. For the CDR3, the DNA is TGCACCAGCAGCCAAGAGGGACAGGGGGCAGTTGAGCAGTTCTTC.

The CDR3 region has the DNA TGTGCCAGTAGTATCCAGAGGACCCAGCATTTT. Protein product: CASSIQRTQHF. The chain uses TRBV19 and TRBJ1-5; no firm D call. Germline loops: CDR1 LNHDA, CDR2 SQIVND (reference sequence). This CDR3 contains 11 residues. Trimming left V 3 bases short and J 11 bases short, with 8 bases between.

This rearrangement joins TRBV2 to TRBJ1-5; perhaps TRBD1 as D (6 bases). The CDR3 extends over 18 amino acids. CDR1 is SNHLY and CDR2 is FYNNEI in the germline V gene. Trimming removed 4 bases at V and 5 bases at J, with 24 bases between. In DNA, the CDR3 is TGTGCCAGCAGTGTGACAGCAGAAGTCCCCAGGGGTTATCAGCCCCAGCATTTT. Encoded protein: CASSVTAEVPRGYQPQHF.

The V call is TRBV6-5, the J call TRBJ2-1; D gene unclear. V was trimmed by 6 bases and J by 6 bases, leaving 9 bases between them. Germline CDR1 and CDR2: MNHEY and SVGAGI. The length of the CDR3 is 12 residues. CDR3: CASRLVGNEQFF. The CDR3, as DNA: TGTGCCAGCAGGTTGGTCGGCAATGAGCAGTTCTTC.

CDR3 residues: CASSLYTSGGPGGELFF. The CDR3 DNA follows: TGTGCCAGCAGTCTGTACACTAGCGGGGGGCCGGGCGGGGAGCTGTTTTTT. This chain uses TRBV2 with TRBJ2-2, with 12 bases fitting TRBD2. This CDR3 has 17 residues. J lost 7 bases, V lost 5 bases, and 11 bases had no gene match. Germline CDR1 reads SNHLY; CDR2 reads FYNNEI. The complete variable domain, with remaining parts taken from reference TRBV2 and TRBJ2-2, reads EPEVTQTPSHQVTQMGQEVILRCVPISNHLYFYWYRQILGQKVEFLVSFYNNEISEKSEIFDDQFSVERPDGSNFTLKIRSTKLEDSAMYFCASSLYTSGGPGGELFFGEGSRLTVL.

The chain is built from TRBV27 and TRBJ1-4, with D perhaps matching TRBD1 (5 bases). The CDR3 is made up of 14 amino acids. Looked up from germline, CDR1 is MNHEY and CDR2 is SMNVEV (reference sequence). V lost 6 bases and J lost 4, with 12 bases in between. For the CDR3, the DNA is TGTGCCAGCAGGTTAGCAGGGCTTAATGAAAAACTGTTTTTT. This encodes CASRLAGLNEKLFF. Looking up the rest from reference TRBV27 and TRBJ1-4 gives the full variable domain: EAQVTQNPRYLITVTGKKLTVTCSQNMNHEYMSWYRQDPGLGLRQIYYSMNVEVTDKGDVPEGYKVSRKEKRNFPLILESPSPNQTSLYFCASRLAGLNEKLFFGSGTQLSVL.

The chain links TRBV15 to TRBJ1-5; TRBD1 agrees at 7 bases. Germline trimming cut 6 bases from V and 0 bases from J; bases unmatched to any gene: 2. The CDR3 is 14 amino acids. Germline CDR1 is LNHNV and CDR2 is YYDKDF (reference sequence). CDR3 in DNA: TGTGCCACCAGTCGGACAGGTAGCAATCAGCCCCAGCATTTT. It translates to CATSRTGSNQPQHF.

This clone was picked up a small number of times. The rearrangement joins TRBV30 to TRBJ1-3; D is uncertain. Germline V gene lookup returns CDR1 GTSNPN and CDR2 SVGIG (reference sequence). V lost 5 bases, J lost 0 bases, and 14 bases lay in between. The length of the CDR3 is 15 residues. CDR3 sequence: CAWGPLPVSGNTIYF. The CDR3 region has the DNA TGTGCCTGGGGCCCCCTCCCGGTCTCTGGAAACACCATATATTTT.

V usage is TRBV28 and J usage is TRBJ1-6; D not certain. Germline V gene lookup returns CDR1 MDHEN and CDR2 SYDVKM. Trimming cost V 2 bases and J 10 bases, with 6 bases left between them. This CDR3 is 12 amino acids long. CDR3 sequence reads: CASSLQASPLHF. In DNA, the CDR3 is TGTGCCAGCAGTTTACAAGCGTCACCCCTCCACTTT.